This T cell receptor (beta chain) came from a study of T cell responses to AZD1222 COVID-19 vaccine. Whole-study results and caveats: Researchers report vaccine-associated CD4 TCRs spanning spike, with dominance at 160-218 and 743-854. Baseline serology detected seropositivity in only a handful of AZD1222 recipients.

TCRdb's copy holds only in-frame clones and misses some; the assay was immunoSEQ multiplex PCR. The repertoire includes 100,000 to 150,000 clones, approximately 82% of them detected once, and about a quarter sits in the top ten. CDR3 length: 11 amino acids. V lost 5 bases and J lost 6, with 6 bases in between. CDR1 is LNHNV, CDR2 YYDKDF, per germline (reference sequence). Analyses pooled second doses at about 4 or about 12 weeks. About this clone itself: Its antigen is unknown.

Source: peripheral blood, taken 28 days after the second AZD1222 dose. The receptor was isolated from an adult who received the AZD1222 COVID-19 vaccine. V usage is TRBV15 and J usage is TRBJ2-3; D remains unclear. The CDR3 sequence: CATSLRDTQYF. CDR3 sequence (DNA): TGTGCCACCAGCTTAAGGGATACGCAGTATTTT.